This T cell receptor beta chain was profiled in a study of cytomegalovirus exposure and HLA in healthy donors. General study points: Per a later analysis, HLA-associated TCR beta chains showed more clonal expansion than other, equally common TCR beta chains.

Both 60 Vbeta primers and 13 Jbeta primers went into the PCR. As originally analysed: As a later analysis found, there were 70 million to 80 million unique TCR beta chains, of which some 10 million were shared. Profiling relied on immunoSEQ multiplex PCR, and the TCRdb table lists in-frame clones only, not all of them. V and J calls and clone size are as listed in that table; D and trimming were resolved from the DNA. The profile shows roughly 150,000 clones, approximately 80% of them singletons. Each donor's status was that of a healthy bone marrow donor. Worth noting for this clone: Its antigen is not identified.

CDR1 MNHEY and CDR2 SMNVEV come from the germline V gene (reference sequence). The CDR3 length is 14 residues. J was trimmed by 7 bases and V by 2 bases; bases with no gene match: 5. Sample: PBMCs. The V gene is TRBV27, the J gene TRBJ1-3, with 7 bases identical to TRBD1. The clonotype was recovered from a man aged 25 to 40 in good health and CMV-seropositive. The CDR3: CASSLVTGANTIYF. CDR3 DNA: TGTGCCAGCAGTTTAGTCACAGGGGCGAACACCATATATTTT.